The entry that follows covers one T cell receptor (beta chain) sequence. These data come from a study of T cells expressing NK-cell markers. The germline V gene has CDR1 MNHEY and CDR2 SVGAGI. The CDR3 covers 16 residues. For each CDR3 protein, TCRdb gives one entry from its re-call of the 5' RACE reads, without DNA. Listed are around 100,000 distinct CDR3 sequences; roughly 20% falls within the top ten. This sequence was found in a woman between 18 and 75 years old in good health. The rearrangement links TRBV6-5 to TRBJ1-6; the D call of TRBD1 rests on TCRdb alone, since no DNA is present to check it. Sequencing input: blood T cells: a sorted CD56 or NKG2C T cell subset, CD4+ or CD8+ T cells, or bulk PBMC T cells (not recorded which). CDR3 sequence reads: CASSYPGQGDNSPLHF.